Each of the 5 T cell receptor beta chains below was sequenced from the same sample in a study of T-cell reconstitution after alpha-beta-depleted transplantation in children. Unique molecular identifiers featured in how the TCRbeta library was prepared. TCRdb reanalysed the PCR reads using MiXCR and keeps one entry per CDR3 protein. In the table there are around 480,000 distinct CDR3 sequences, less than 35% of which are singletons. Sequenced here: PBMCs from the stem cell graft donor, sampled from the stem cell graft. These receptors were collected from a human donor who donated a stem cell graft to a child with aplastic anemia.

The V and J genes are TRBV20-1 and TRBJ1-1; 9 nucleotides agree with TRBD1. The germline gives CDR1 DFQATT, CDR2 SNEGSKA (reference sequence). The CDR3 covers 17 residues. The ends lost 3 bases at V and 0 bases at J; junction bases unmatched: 11. In nucleotides, the CDR3 is TGCAGTGCTAGGACAGGGGGGTTCTTTCTCATGAACACTGAAGCTTTCTTT. This codes for CSARTGGFFLMNTEAFF.

This clonotype appeared a few times. This chain joins TRBV29-1 and TRBJ2-1; D gene ambiguous. Deletions cut 0 bases from V and 9 bases from J, with 6 bases between. The CDR3 consists of 11 residues. Germline V lookup: CDR1 SQVTM, CDR2 ANQGSEA. The CDR3 region has the DNA TGCAGCGTTGAAGATTTGGGTGAGCAGTTCTTC. Translation gives CSVEDLGEQFF.

This clonotype was found a few times. This chain uses TRBV10-2 with TRBJ2-4, with D possibly TRBD2 on 6 matching bases. The CDR3 consists of 16 residues. V lost 0 bases and J 1 base, leaving 10 bases between the germline ends. Per germline, CDR1 WSHSY and CDR2 SAAADI. The CDR3 sequence: CASSESGGMAKNIQYF. The CDR3 DNA reads TGCGCCAGCAGTGAGTCGGGCGGGATGGCCAAAAACATTCAGTACTTC.

The chain uses TRBV18 and TRBJ2-1, with no clear D. The CDR3 covers 15 residues. V dropped 0 bases and J dropped 5 bases, with 11 bases sitting between them. The germline V gene encodes CDR1 KGHSH and CDR2 LQKENI. The CDR3, as DNA: TGTGCCAGCTCACCACCGGTACGGAATAACAATGAGCAGTTCTTC. Translating gives CASSPPVRNNNEQFF. The full variable domain, in which reference TRBV18 and TRBJ2-1 provide the parts outside the CDR3, is NAGVMQNPRHLVRRRGQEARLRCSPMKGHSHVYWYRQLPEEGLKFMVYLQKENIIDESGMPKERFSAEFPKEGPSILRIQQVVRGDSAAYFCASSPPVRNNNEQFFGPGTRLTVL.

V is TRBV29-1 and J is TRBJ2-3, with 9 bases lining up with TRBD1. With 5 bases clipped from V and 4 bases from J, the junction kept 4 bases outside the gene matches. The CDR3 consists of 13 residues. The germline CDR1 and CDR2 sequences are SQVTM and ANQGSEA. The CDR3 reads CSVSGQGSDTQYF. DNA of the CDR3: TGCAGCGTTTCGGGACAGGGCTCAGATACGCAGTATTTT.